This T cell receptor (beta chain) appears in the sequencing data of a study of blood T cell repertoires in COVID-19. The V and J ends lost 1 base and 2 bases respectively, with 9 bases between them. This CDR3 spans 14 amino acids. CDR1 MNHNS and CDR2 SASEGT come from the germline V gene. Sequencing used immunoSEQ multiplex PCR; TCRdb keeps in-frame clones, though not all of them. The top ten hold around 7.7% of the sample, which has roughly 150,000 clones, about 88% seen once. The chain joins TRBV6-1 to TRBJ2-7; D remains ambiguous. The sequenced sample consisted of PBMCs or T cells enriched from blood (not recorded which). The sequence derives from a man in his forties or fifties who had recovered from COVID-19. CDR3 loop: CASSEGLTPYEQYF. CDR3 nucleotides: TGTGCCAGCAGTGAAGGACTTACCCCCTACGAGCAGTACTTC.